This T cell receptor beta chain appears in the sequencing data of a study of T cells in Graves' hyperthyroidism and ophthalmopathy. The study enrolled patients aged 18 to 65 with newly diagnosed hyperthyroidism of under 2 months' duration. Uncontrolled infection, other autoimmune disease, pregnancy or lactation disqualified patients from enrolment. The CDR3 length is 13 residues. Germline V gene lookup returns CDR1 LNHDA and CDR2 SQIVND (reference sequence). Trimming removed 10 bases at V and 3 bases at J, with 16 bases between. General study findings and limits: The model made its ophthalmopathy prediction, and onset followed a median roughly 6.5 months later. Through a model of 13 V-J features, ophthalmopathy was separated from stable hyperthyroidism.

The sample holds many counts of this clonotype. Its cognate antigen is unknown. Amplification of TCR beta CDR3 regions was performed using RNA transcripts as template. First-round RT-PCR with HTBI primers amplified the TCR CDR3 region. MiXCR, applied by TCRdb to the multiplex PCR reads, yields one record per CDR3 protein. The profile covers approximately 480,000 distinct CDR3 sequences, with less than 25% appearing a single time and around 27% taken by the ten largest. The sample was blood. The V and J genes are TRBV19 and TRBJ2-7; perhaps TRBD1 as D (5 bases). The clonotype comes from a man between 18 and 29 years old with Graves' hyperthyroidism. CDR3 in amino acids: CATAGGQNYEQYF. The CDR3 region has the DNA TGTGCCACCGCCGGCGGACAAAACTACGAGCAGTACTTC.